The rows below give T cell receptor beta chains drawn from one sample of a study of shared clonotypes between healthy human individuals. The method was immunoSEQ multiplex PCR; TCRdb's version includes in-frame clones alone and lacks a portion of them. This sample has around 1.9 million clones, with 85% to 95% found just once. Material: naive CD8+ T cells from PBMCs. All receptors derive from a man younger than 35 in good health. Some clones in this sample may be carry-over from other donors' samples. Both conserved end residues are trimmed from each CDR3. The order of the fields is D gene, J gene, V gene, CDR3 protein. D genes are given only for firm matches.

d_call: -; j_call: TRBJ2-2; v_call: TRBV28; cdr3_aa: ASVRGLFSREWFTGELF
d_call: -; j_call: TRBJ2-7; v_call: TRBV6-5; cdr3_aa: ASSYGQFYEQY
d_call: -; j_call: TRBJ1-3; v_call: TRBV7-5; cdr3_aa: ARSFRRPGPGLSSGNTIY
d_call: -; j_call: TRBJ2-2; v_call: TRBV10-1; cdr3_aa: ASSDSSTGELF
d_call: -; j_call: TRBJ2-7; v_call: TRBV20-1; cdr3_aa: SASTYEQY
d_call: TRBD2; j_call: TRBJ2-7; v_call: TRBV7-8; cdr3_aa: ASSFFRASGRTYEQY
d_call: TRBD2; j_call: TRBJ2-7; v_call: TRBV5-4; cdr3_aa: ASSPPGSGSLYEQY
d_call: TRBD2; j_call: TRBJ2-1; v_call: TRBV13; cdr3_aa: ASSRRSGSKPYEQF
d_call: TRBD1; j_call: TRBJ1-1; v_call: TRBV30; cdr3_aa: AWSVGTGSTEAF
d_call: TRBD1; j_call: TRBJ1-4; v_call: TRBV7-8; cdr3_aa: ASSLEGAAYEKLF
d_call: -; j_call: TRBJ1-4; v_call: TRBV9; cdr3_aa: ASSGSRGRVANEKLF
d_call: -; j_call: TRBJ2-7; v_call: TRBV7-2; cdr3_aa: ASSLGYGASRYEQY
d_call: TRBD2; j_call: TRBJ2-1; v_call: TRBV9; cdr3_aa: ASSGFGASGAYNEQF
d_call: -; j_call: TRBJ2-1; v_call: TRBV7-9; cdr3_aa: ASSPRLWAGRQF